This TCR beta chain derives from a study of blood T cell repertoires in COVID-19 (TCRdb year 2020). For context, the study as a whole: Samples from collaborators originated in the United States, Italy and Spain and spanned both the acute and convalescent phases of COVID-19. HLA class I and class II types, where available, came from metadata supplied by the sample provider rather than from assay-based typing. Sample metadata almost always included a de-identified subject ID, COVID-19 status, age in years and sex. The prospective study material was composed of cDNA or gDNA derived from T cells, B-cell-depleted T cells, or PBMCs. Subjects who had been exposed to COVID-19, were actively infected with it, or had recovered from it provided the deeply sampled blood TCRbeta repertoires that made up the dataset. The samples were drawn from the first 160 participants of the ongoing ImmuneRACE study and from 1,254 subjects provided by 6 global collaborators. A freely available public database, intended as a resource for researchers studying the immune response to SARS-CoV-2, is where the repertoires were released. The full study reports these points: Clinical and demographic metadata were provided uncurated, with the amount varying by source and participant.

Via the germline V gene (reference sequence), CDR1 is SEHNR and CDR2 FQNEAQ. The CDR3 covers 14 residues, taking in both the cysteine and the phenylalanine. The entry retains the CDR3 DNA only, 42 bases that are in frame from base 1. Relative to germline, V is 0 bases shorter and J is 5 bases shorter, with 10 bases between their ends. The collaborating institutions used their own protocols to collect whole blood in K2EDTA tubes. Collaborator samples were shipped for TCRbeta analysis as frozen whole blood, isolated PBMCs, or DNA extracted from either sample type. With regard to this clone: Its antigen specificity is not known. Base-call qualities are not available, and no considerably larger clone is one nucleotide away. Other DNA variants within this sample encode the same CDR3.

TCRbeta CDR3 regions were amplified from genomic DNA by means of the immunoSEQ Assay, a bias-controlled multiplex PCR. In the original analysis: Within the assay, amplification of reference gene primers was used to estimate how many nucleated cells each sample contained. To quantify the absolute abundance of each unique TCRbeta CDR3 rearrangement, sequence reads were collapsed and filtered. For each sample, productive Simpson clonality was calculated as the square root of Simpson's diversity index over productive rearrangements. The source is immuneACCESS, and TCRdb retained only in-frame sequences with V and J called. Part of the clones is not carried over; for the studies checked, unresolved V genes explain less than half of this, and the remainder is unexplained. D and trimming were read from the DNA, whereas the V and J calls and clone size are those reported in that table. The sample records about 200,000 clones, more than 75% of which are singletons. The ten largest clonotypes hold 5.5% to 7% of the sample.

The chain employs TRBV7-9 and TRBJ1-1; a weak D assignment points to TRBD1 (5 bases agree). This TCR derives from a man aged 35 to 55 with active or convalescent COVID-19. Sequencing input: peripheral blood. The nucleotides read TGTGCCAGCAGCTTAGCAACCGGGGGAACTGAAGCTTTCTTT. Translated, this gives CASSLATGGTEAFF.